This entry lists 24 T cell receptor beta chains sequenced from one sample in a study of response to subunit inactivated influenza vaccine (dated by TCRdb to between 2018 and 2020). Library prep was done by RT-PCR. This sample was sequenced with an Illumina HiSeq 2500. TCRdb reworked the public reads: Q25 trimming with fastp, MiXCR clone assembly, productive beta chains retained. CDR3 protein duplicates are merged, each entry listing the most common genes and DNA. In this sample the table shows about half a million distinct CDR3 sequences, about 25% of which occur a single time. Of the sample, around 1.8% falls within the top ten clones. The material sequenced was CD4+ T cells sorted from PBMCs, taken 4 to 6 days after vaccination. The receptor source for this set is a middle-aged man who received an inactivated influenza vaccine. Donor details come from another sample of the same person, matched by shared clones.

This clonotype was recorded a few times. The rearrangement uses TRBV15 and TRBJ2-1; the match to TRBD2 covers 8 bases. Germline trimming cut 1 base from V and 10 bases from J; bases unmatched to any gene: 0. This CDR3 region has 12 residues. The germline V gene has CDR1 LNHNV and CDR2 YYDKDF (reference sequence). CDR3 loop: CATSRASGEQFF. The CDR3 DNA is TGTGCCACCAGCAGAGCTAGCGGGGAGCAGTTCTTC.

This clonotype was picked up a small number of times. This chain joins TRBV15 and TRBJ1-5; possibly TRBD1 for D (6 bases). Trimming took off 5 bases at V and 1 base at J, with 15 bases between the two ends. Germline V CDR1 and CDR2: LNHNV, YYDKDF (reference sequence). The CDR3 is 16 amino acids. The CDR3 DNA sequence: TGTGCCACCAGCCGGGGGGGCATTTGGAGCAATCAGCCCCAGCATTTT. It specifies CATSRGGIWSNQPQHF.

The chain employs TRBV11-2 and TRBJ2-3; 10 positions match TRBD1. Germline V gives CDR1 SGHAT, CDR2 FQNNGV. The CDR3 runs to 15 residues. V gave up 3 bases and J gave up 8 bases; unmatched junction bases: 8. The CDR3 spells CASSLSDRGLGTQYF. The CDR3 coding sequence is TGTGCCAGCAGCTTGTCGGACAGGGGGTTGGGTACGCAGTATTTT.

This clonotype was observed a handful of times. Since a much larger clone is just one base distant, this may be a read error. The chain combines TRBV7-2 with TRBJ2-5; unclear D gene. CDR3 length equals 12 residues. The germline V gene has CDR1 SGHTA and CDR2 FQGNSA. Written as DNA, the CDR3 is TGTGCCAGCAGCTTAGAGCGTGAGACCCAGCACTTC. Its translation: CASSLERETQHF.

The CDR3 DNA is TGTGCCAGCAGTTCGGGACTAGGGGTGATAGATACGCAGTATTTT. Translated: CASSSGLGVIDTQYF. The chain links TRBV12-3 or TRBV12-4 to TRBJ2-3, with TRBD2 matching over 8 bases. After removal of 4 bases from V and 5 bases from J, the junction contained 8 bases not matched to a gene. The length of the CDR3 is 15 residues.

This clonotype occurred many times. The J gene is TRBJ1-4, the V gene TRBV7-6; D gene unclear. Trimming removed 3 bases at V and 8 bases at J, with 19 bases between. CDR3 length: 16 residues. Germline V gene lookup returns CDR1 SGHVS and CDR2 FNYEAQ. The CDR3 coding sequence is TGTGCCAGCAGCTTGACTCCGCCGGGGTTAGGCGAAAAACTGTTTTTT. Translation gives CASSLTPPGLGEKLFF.

The gene calls are TRBV19 and TRBJ2-7; TRBD2 is a possible D gene (5 bases). CDR3 size: 12 residues. Trimming stripped 7 bases from V and 3 bases from J, with 10 bases between. CDR1 and CDR2 (germline): LNHDA, SQIVND (reference sequence). The CDR3 loop is CASTQRSYEQYF. CDR3 nucleotides: TGTGCCAGTACCCAGCGGAGCTACGAGCAGTACTTC. The full variable domain, with the rest looked up from reference TRBV19 and TRBJ2-7, is DGGITQSPKYLFRKEGQNVTLSCEQNLNHDAMYWYRQDPGQGLRLIYYSQIVNDFQKGDIAEGYSVSREKKESFPLTVTSAQKNPTAFYLCASTQRSYEQYFGPGTRLTVT.

The chain recombines TRBV6-2 or TRBV6-3 with TRBJ2-1, with 7 bases that match TRBD2. V lost 2 bases, J lost 10 bases, and 5 bases stayed unmatched. Germline V gene lookup returns CDR1 MNHEY and CDR2 SVGEGT. There are 13 residues in the CDR3. DNA for the CDR3: TGTGCCAGCAGTTACGGACTAGTCGGCGAGCAGTTCTTC. As protein: CASSYGLVGEQFF.

J is TRBJ1-1 and V is TRBV11-2, with 7 bases lining up with TRBD1. The V and J ends lost 4 bases and 3 bases, in that order; junction bases with no gene match: 5. Per the germline V gene, CDR1 is SGHAT and CDR2 is FQNNGV. This CDR3 is built from 14 residues. The CDR3 region is CASSYRGVDTEAFF. The CDR3 region has the DNA TGTGCCAGCAGCTACAGGGGTGTCGACACTGAAGCTTTCTTT.

This clonotype was detected once. The chain links TRBV12-3 or TRBV12-4 to TRBJ2-2; D gene ambiguous. V was clipped by 7 bases and J by 6 bases, with 6 bases between them. The CDR3 spans 11 residues. CDR3 DNA sequence: TGTGCCAGCACTTTTCCCGGGGAGCTGTTTTTT. Translation gives CASTFPGELFF.

There are a few counts of this clonotype. The chain uses TRBV5-6 and TRBJ2-3; D is unclear. V lost 0 bases and J 3 bases, leaving 5 bases between the germline ends. Germline-derived CDR1 and CDR2 are SGHDT and YYEEEE. The CDR3 is made up of 13 amino acids. The chain's CDR3 is CASSLDVTDTQYF. In DNA, the CDR3 is TGTGCCAGCAGCTTGGACGTAACAGATACGCAGTATTTT.

This clonotype was picked up many times. The chain recombines TRBV29-1 with TRBJ2-3; no clear D. This CDR3 spans 13 amino acids. Germline CDR1 reads SQVTM; CDR2 reads ANQGSEA. The germline V and J ends were trimmed by 3 bases and 0 bases, with 7 bases remaining between them. CDR3 amino acids: CSVDATSTDTQYF. CDR3 nucleotide sequence: TGCAGCGTTGATGCGACTAGCACAGATACGCAGTATTTT.

The V call is TRBV28, the J call TRBJ2-3, with D unclear. There are 11 residues in the CDR3. The V gene's germline CDR1 is MDHEN and CDR2 SYDVKM. The CDR3 coding sequence is TGTGTTATCGGAGAGACAGATACGCAGTATTTT. Its protein is CVIGETDTQYF.

This clonotype was detected ten times or more. J is TRBJ1-5 and V is TRBV29-1; D remains ambiguous. The CDR3 loop spans 14 amino acids. The germline V gene has CDR1 SQVTM and CDR2 ANQGSEA. The V gene lost 4 bases and the J gene lost 0 bases, with 10 bases spanning the gap. The CDR3 loop reads CSVAPTDSNQPQHF. The DNA for the CDR3 is TGCAGCGTTGCTCCTACGGATAGCAATCAGCCCCAGCATTTT.

V gene TRBV5-1 combines with J gene TRBJ2-2; possibly TRBD1 for D (6 bases). The V gene's germline CDR1 is SGHRS and CDR2 YFSETQ. The CDR3 covers 17 residues. Trimming shortened V by 7 bases and J by 5 bases, and 24 bases separated the two germline ends. The CDR3 sequence is CASGQQGAKVETGELFF. In nucleotides, the CDR3 is TGCGCCAGCGGTCAACAGGGTGCCAAAGTGGAAACCGGGGAGCTGTTTTTT.

This clonotype has just a few counts. This chain uses TRBV7-9 with TRBJ2-7; D is possibly TRBD1 (6 bases). The CDR3 contains 14 residues. V was shortened by 0 bases and J by 5 bases, with 11 bases between the two germline ends. Germline V CDR1 and CDR2: SEHNR, FQNEAQ (reference sequence). CDR3 region: CASSLAYGTNEQYF. For the CDR3, the DNA is TGTGCCAGCAGCTTAGCATACGGGACAAACGAGCAGTACTTC.

Many counts were recorded for this clonotype. Germline is not matched at one junction end, which may reflect a read error. The genes are TRBV7-9 and TRBJ1-2; unclear D gene. There are 13 residues in the CDR3. Germline values: CDR1 SEHNR, CDR2 FQNEAQ (reference sequence). CDR3 region: CASSLDTTYGYTF. CDR3 sequence (DNA): TGTGCCAGCAGTTTAGACACCACCTATGGCTACACCTTC. Together with reference TRBV7-9 and TRBJ1-2, the CDR3 gives the full variable domain: DTGVSQNPRHKITKRGQNVTFRCDPISEHNRLYWYRQTLGQGPEFLTYFQNEAQLEKSRLLSDRFSAERPKGSFSTLEIQRTEQGDSAMYLCASSLDTTYGYTFGSGTRLTVV.

In its sample, this clonotype was seen a few times. The gene calls are TRBV5-4 and TRBJ2-3; 8 bases map to TRBD1. V shed 4 bases, J shed 3 bases, and the junction held 7 bases outside the gene matches. CDR3 length equals 15 residues. Looked up from germline, CDR1 is SGHNT and CDR2 is YYREEE (reference sequence). In nucleotides, the CDR3 is TGTGCCAGCAGCAAAGGACAGGGATTAACAGATACGCAGTATTTT. Amino acid sequence: CASSKGQGLTDTQYF.

This chain connects TRBV6-2 or TRBV6-3 to TRBJ2-1, with 7 bases that match TRBD2. The germline V gene encodes CDR1 MNHEY and CDR2 SVGEGT. CDR3 length: 14 residues. V dropped 7 bases and J dropped 6; count of bases not matched to a gene: 9. This chain's CDR3 is CASTRTRGSNEQFF. Here the CDR3 DNA reads TGTGCCAGCACTAGGACTAGAGGTAGCAATGAGCAGTTCTTC.

The J gene is TRBJ2-7, the V gene TRBV3-1; D is perhaps TRBD1 (6 bases). The CDR3 consists of 16 residues. Trimming removed 0 bases from V and 2 bases from J, with 14 bases in between. CDR1 and CDR2 (germline): LGHDT, YNNKEL (reference sequence). CDR3 nucleotides: TGTGCCAGCAGCCAAGACTCACCAGGGGACCCCTACGAGCAGTACTTC. Its protein is CASSQDSPGDPYEQYF.

The chain recombines TRBV12-3 or TRBV12-4 with TRBJ2-7; possible D gene TRBD1, 5 bases. V was pared by 3 bases and J by 0 bases, with 12 bases between. The CDR3 has 15 residues. This CDR3 reads CASSLAVGRSYEQYF. The CDR3 nucleotides are TGTGCCAGCAGTTTGGCCGTGGGGCGCTCCTACGAGCAGTACTTC.

V gene TRBV6-6 combines with J gene TRBJ2-1; D gene unclear. The CDR3 runs to 10 residues. The germline gives CDR1 MNHNY, CDR2 SVGAGI (reference sequence). V gave up 2 bases and J gave up 9 bases, with 2 bases separating them. This CDR3 is CASSYGEQFF. CDR3 DNA sequence: TGTGCCAGCAGTTACGGTGAGCAGTTCTTC.

The V call is TRBV2, the J call TRBJ2-1, with D tentatively TRBD1 or TRBD2 (5 bases each). The CDR3 is 14 amino acids. V was pared by 4 bases and J by 0 bases, with 7 bases between. Germline values: CDR1 SNHLY, CDR2 FYNNEI. The CDR3 protein is CASSGDGSYNEQFF. The CDR3 DNA is TGTGCCAGCAGTGGGGACGGCTCCTACAATGAGCAGTTCTTC.

This chain connects TRBV7-8 to TRBJ2-7; D gene uncertain. The CDR3 is 14 amino acids. Germline V gives CDR1 SGHVS, CDR2 FQNEAQ. The V end was cut by 6 bases, the J end by 2 bases, with 14 bases between. The CDR3 nucleotides read TGTGCCAGCAGTGGCGAGCAGGTCACCTACGAGCAGTACTTC. This sequence encodes CASSGEQVTYEQYF.